This T cell receptor (beta chain) was identified in a study of response to subunit inactivated influenza vaccine. General observations from the study: Seasonal influenza vaccination, on each occasion, was suggested by the authors to recruit few new T cells.

TCRdb used MiXCR to reprocess the RT-PCR reads, holding one entry per CDR3 protein. The sample records roughly 570,000 distinct CDR3 sequences, over 10% being singletons. This clonotype was found a few times. Its antigen is not known. Germline assignment: CDR1 SGHTA and CDR2 FQGTGA. The V gene lost 2 bases and the J gene lost 4 bases, with 12 bases spanning the gap. This CDR3 is built from 15 residues. The input for sequencing was PBMCs from blood, taken roughly 45 days after vaccination. The chain is built from TRBV7-3 and TRBJ2-1, with D maybe TRBD1 (5 bases). This TCR was recovered from a man aged 45-60 years who received an inactivated influenza vaccine. CDR3 nucleotide sequence: TGTGCCAGCAGCTTAGACAGAAAGATTTACAATGAGCAGTTCTTC. Encoded protein: CASSLDRKIYNEQFF.